This note documents a single T cell receptor beta chain sequence. The target antigen is unknown. This sample is drawn from a study of OX40 agonist ivuxolimab in advanced cancers. Study as a whole: At 0.01 to 10 mg/kg, ivuxolimab was administered intravenously to patients every 2 weeks. Two cutaneous melanoma patients and one hepatocellular carcinoma patient, three in all, had partial responses.

The V and J ends lost 1 base and 2 bases, in that order; junction bases with no gene match: 7. The CDR3 consists of 16 residues. Germline V gene data show CDR1 as SGHAT and CDR2 as FQNNGV. Study-wide results and limits: Expanded clones tended on average to be more numerous among CD8+ T cells than CD4+.

Sequencing was performed with immunoSEQ multiplex PCR; in TCRdb, only in-frame clones are kept and a portion is missing. The sample records 25,000 to 35,000 clones, more than 85% being singletons. Blood specimens came from baseline, cycle 4 day 1, and cycle 7 day 1. This rearrangement joins TRBV11-2 to TRBJ1-2; 7 positions match TRBD1. The sequencing here drew on CD4+ or CD8+ T cells sorted from blood, taken in a trial of the OX40 agonist ivuxolimab. This receptor was obtained from an adult with an advanced solid tumor such as melanoma, head and neck, liver or kidney cancer. CDR3 nucleotide sequence: TGTGCCAGCAGCTTAGTCTTAGGGGACAGCAACTATGGCTACACCTTC. This translates into CASSLVLGDSNYGYTF.